This TCR beta chain is drawn from a study of graft-versus-host responses after intestinal transplantation (dated by TCRdb to the early 2020s). As for the study more broadly: Recipients received multivisceral, liver-intestinal, or isolated intestinal transplants. After intestinal transplantation, graft-versus-host and host-versus-graft alloreactive T cell clones were followed in the graft, circulation and bone marrow using bulk TCR-beta CDR3 sequencing. To identify alloreactive clones, pre-transplant mixed lymphocyte reaction products were sequenced and compared with unstimulated pre-transplant donor and recipient T cells. The cohort enrolled some 24 intestinal transplant recipients, one of whom was a retransplant, and a few patients without pretransplant specimens were excluded. A peak of at least 4% donor T cells among recipient peripheral blood mononuclear cells was the definition used for donor T cell macrochimerism. Rather than being sequenced by the commercial service, samples from a few later patients were sequenced in-house on an Illumina MiSeq and processed with MiXCR. Every recipient was given anti-thymocyte globulin induction, followed by around three years of maintenance tacrolimus and steroids. Overall study results and their limits: GvH clones turned up in recipient bone marrow, with some appearing earlier in ileal mucosa or blood, a pattern consistent with an intestinal mucosal origin. The conclusions were limited by the relatively low number and heterogeneity of the intestinal transplant patients. Early after transplant, peak levels of circulating GvH clones were found to be associated with declines in HvG clones. In patients with donor T cell macrochimerism, the allografts had high GvH to HvG T cell clonal ratios.

The library relied on the immunoSEQ multiplex PCR assay. For most patients, genomic DNA was subjected to high-throughput TCR-beta CDR3 sequencing by Adaptive Biotechnologies. Per the authors' processing: TCR sequencing data for over 15 patients were retrieved from Adaptive's ImmunoSEQ software; a few other patients were processed with MiXCR and VDJtools. CDR3 nucleotide sequences shared by donor and recipient were removed because the origin of these sequences could not be assigned. Alloreactive clones required at least 2-fold expansion over unstimulated cells and minimum CFSE-low frequency of 0.002% (template counts) or 0.001% (read counts). Mappable clones were those detected in sequenced pre-transplant spleen, lymph node, or MLR CFSE-low populations of the donor or recipient. The cumulative frequency of alloreactive clones was calculated as a percentage of all sequences, weighted by copy number. The table comes from immuneACCESS by way of TCRdb, which keeps in-frame sequences with V and J called. Part of the clones is missing from these tables; in studies checked, under half for an unresolved V gene and the rest for unknown reasons. V, J and clone size are those of that table, while D and trimming were read from the DNA. The sample includes tens of thousands of clones, with 87% observed a single time. The ten most abundant clones make up over 15% of the sample.

Intraepithelial and lamina propria lymphocytes were isolated from graft specimens using dithiothreitol, EDTA incubations and collagenase D digestion. Serial intestinal graft biopsy specimens collected up to 600 days after transplant underwent bulk TCR-beta sequencing. Concerning this clone itself: Its antigen has not been determined. No base qualities exist here, and no much larger clone lies one base off it.

The input for sequencing was ileum tissue, taken around 200 days after intestinal transplant. This clonotype was obtained from a human patient who received an intestinal transplant, so some T cells may come from the graft donor.

In nucleotides, the sequence is TGTGCCTGGAGTGTTGGGGGCACAGATACGCAGTATTTT. Translated, this is CAWSVGGTDTQYF. The rearranged chain carries TRBV30 and TRBJ2-3; the D gene is unclear. Sequences GTSNPN (CDR1) and SVGIG (CDR2) are obtained from the germline V gene (reference sequence). V and J lose 0 bases and 1 base, and a span of 5 bases separates them. The CDR3, from cysteine to phenylalanine, totals 13 residues. The entry retains the CDR3 DNA only, 39 bases that are in frame from base 1. With the rest looked up from the reference TRBV30 and TRBJ2-3 genes rather than sequenced, the full variable domain is SQTIHQWPATLVQPVGSPLSLECTVEGTSNPNLYWYRQAAGRGLQLLFYSVGIGQISSEVPQNLSASRPQDRQFILSSKKLLLSDSGFYLCAWSVGGTDTQYFGPGTRLTVL.